This T cell receptor (beta chain) was recovered during a study of regulatory T cells in long-lasting Graves disease. Study as a whole: Positive TSH receptor antibodies alongside over 5 years of antithyroid drugs were what marked Graves' disease as persistent.

V lost 3 bases, J lost 6 bases, and 13 bases stayed unmatched. There are 16 residues in the CDR3. Germline values: CDR1 MDHEN, CDR2 SYDVKM. The time point here: persistent/refractory GD, antithyroid drugs over 5 years with positive TRAb. There was RNA extracted from PBMCs, and the TCR library was made from it. Criteria from the American Thyroid Association guidelines were applied to diagnose Graves' disease. Libraries of TCR beta came from iRepertoire HTBI primers plus Arm-PCR of CDR3 regions. Authors' data handling: Identified across the samples were some 67 TRBV segments and around 14 TRBJ segments. TCRdb fed the multiplex PCR reads into MiXCR, producing one record per CDR3 protein. None of the V and J calls come from the authors' own analysis; TCRdb made them. The sample lists roughly 450,000 distinct CDR3 sequences; about 22% were seen once. This clonotype was recorded at least ten times.

The TCR comes from a female donor with Graves disease. The V call is TRBV28, the J call TRBJ1-1; 7 positions agree with TRBD1. Sequenced here: peripheral blood mononuclear cells (PBMCs), sampled when the disease was refractory, from a patient treated with antithyroid drugs. In nucleotides, the CDR3 is TGTGCCAGCAGTTTCACTTATGACAGGGCTTCCCCTGAAGCTTTCTTT. Translated: CASSFTYDRASPEAFF.